The T cell receptor (beta chain) under discussion was sequenced for a study of cytomegalovirus exposure and HLA in healthy donors. The wider study: The approximately 120 validation repertoires, a later analysis reported, used the same platform as the approximately 670 first-cohort repertoires.

A word on this clone: Its antigen is as yet unknown.

The CDR3 runs to 15 residues. Trimming removed 2 bases at V and 3 bases at J, with 10 bases between. Germline assignment: CDR1 WSHSY and CDR2 SAAADI. General study findings and limits: A later analysis found first-cohort TCR clusters tended to co-occur in the roughly 120 validation repertoires.

The table came from immunoSEQ multiplex PCR; TCRdb's copy has only in-frame clones and leaves some out. The sample shows a few hundred thousand clones, approximately 90% of them seen only once. This TCR was sampled from a woman aged 18-30 years in good health and CMV-seronegative. The chain uses TRBV10-2 and TRBJ1-4; D possibly corresponds to TRBD1 (6 bases). Specimen: PBMCs. In DNA, the CDR3 is TGCGCCAGCAGTGAGGGCGGGGGCCCTAATGAAAAACTGTTTTTT. Translating gives CASSEGGGPNEKLFF.